A single sample is the source of the 12 T cell receptor beta chains below, sequenced in a study of blood T cell repertoires in COVID-19. Repertoires were generated with immunoSEQ multiplex PCR, while TCRdb's copy carries only in-frame clones and drops some. This sample carries about 120,000 clones, approximately 84% of them seen once, and the ten largest clones take about 8%. The source material was peripheral blood. Receptor source: a man aged 70-80 years with active or convalescent COVID-19.

The chain links TRBV15 to TRBJ1-2, with D perhaps TRBD1 (5 bases). The V gene lost 3 bases and the J gene lost 4 bases, with 12 bases spanning the gap. The CDR3 is 14 amino acids. Germline CDR1 reads LNHNV; CDR2 reads YYDKDF (reference sequence). CDR3 in DNA: TGTGCCACCAGCAGCAGACAGCTTACCTATGGCTACACCTTC. Its protein is CATSSRQLTYGYTF.

This chain connects TRBV4-1 to TRBJ1-3; D is ambiguous. Trimming cost V 0 bases and J 4 bases, with 10 bases left between them. This CDR3 comprises 15 residues. Germline-derived CDR1 and CDR2 are MGHRA and YSYEKL. DNA for the CDR3: TGCGCCAGCAGCCAAGATAACCTGAGGGGAAACACCATATATTTT. Encoded protein: CASSQDNLRGNTIYF.

The chain couples TRBV7-9 to TRBJ2-1; D ambiguous. Trimming took 3 bases from V and 14 from J, leaving 14 bases between them. The length of the CDR3 is 12 residues. Germline assignment: CDR1 SEHNR and CDR2 FQNEAQ (reference sequence). The CDR3 sequence is CASSLVWPPKFF. In nucleotides, the CDR3 is TGTGCCAGCAGCTTGGTGTGGCCCCCCAAGTTCTTC.

The chain links TRBV7-2 to TRBJ2-1, with a weak D call TRBD2 (6 bases). This CDR3 region has 16 residues. The V and J ends lost 4 bases and 2 bases respectively, with 15 bases between them. Germline CDR1 SGHTA, CDR2 FQGNSA. The CDR3 sequence is CASSYPGSSAYNEQFF. CDR3 DNA sequence: TGTGCCAGCAGCTACCCCGGGAGTAGTGCCTACAATGAGCAGTTCTTC.

The CDR3 sequence is CARGEANYGYTF. CDR3 nucleotides: TGTGCACGGGGGGAGGCTAACTATGGCTACACCTTC. The chain joins TRBV5-5 to TRBJ1-2; weak D call: TRBD1 (5 bases). This CDR3 spans 12 amino acids. Per the germline V gene, CDR1 is SGHKS and CDR2 is YYEKEE (reference sequence).

The rearrangement joins TRBV18 to TRBJ1-2; D is unresolved. V lost 6 bases, J lost 8 bases, and 22 bases lay in between. In germline, CDR1 is KGHSH, CDR2 LQKENI. This CDR3 comprises 15 residues. The CDR3: CASSPNDGRSGGYTF. The CDR3 nucleotides are TGTGCCAGCTCCCCTAACGACGGTAGGAGTGGCGGCTACACCTTC.

V usage is TRBV19 and J usage is TRBJ1-6; 8 bases align to TRBD1. The CDR3 runs to 15 residues. V lost 2 bases and J lost 9; bases outside the gene matches: 6. The germline V gene encodes CDR1 LNHDA and CDR2 SQIVND (reference sequence). The CDR3 DNA reads TGTGCCAGTAGTATAACCGACAGGGGTGGTTCACCCCTCCACTTT. Its protein product is CASSITDRGGSPLHF.

The genes are TRBV28 and TRBJ1-5; TRBD1 matches at 8 bases. CDR3 length equals 14 residues. From germline, CDR1 is MDHEN and CDR2 SYDVKM. V was pared by 6 bases and J by 5 bases, with 6 bases of the junction left unmatched. CDR3 nucleotide sequence: TGTGCCAGCAGAGAGACAGGGGAGGATCAGCCCCAGCATTTT. Translating it yields CASRETGEDQPQHF.

The gene calls are TRBV2 and TRBJ1-2, with D uncertain. V gave up 4 bases and J gave up 8 bases, with 17 bases separating them. The V gene's germline CDR1 is SNHLY and CDR2 FYNNEI. The CDR3 is made up of 14 amino acids. This CDR3 is CASSGRNGGEGYTF. In nucleotides, the CDR3 is TGTGCCAGCAGTGGGAGGAACGGAGGTGAGGGCTACACCTTC.

This clone has a single count. The rearrangement joins TRBV7-2 to TRBJ2-1, with D perhaps TRBD1 (5 bases). The length of the CDR3 is 15 residues. V was pared by 2 bases and J by 7 bases, with 15 bases between. Germline CDR1 is SGHTA and CDR2 is FQGNSA. CDR3 sequence: CASSLLAYRRNEQFF. In nucleotides, the CDR3 is TGTGCCAGCAGCTTACTGGCATACAGGAGAAATGAGCAGTTCTTC. Supplemented by reference TRBV7-2 and TRBJ2-1, the full variable domain reads GAGVSQSPSNKVTEKGKDVELRCDPISGHTALYWYRQSLGQGLEFLIYFQGNSAPDKSGLPSDRFSAERTGGSVSTLTIQRTQQEDSAVYLCASSLLAYRRNEQFFGPGTRLTVL.

This clone was recorded once. The J gene is TRBJ2-1, the V gene TRBV6-1; TRBD1 agrees at 8 bases. Germline CDR1 and CDR2: MNHNS and SASEGT. Germline trimming cut 6 bases from V and 4 bases from J; bases unmatched to any gene: 8. This CDR3 has 15 residues. The CDR3 spells CASRENRQGYNEQFF. CDR3 coding DNA: TGTGCCAGCAGAGAGAATCGACAGGGGTACAATGAGCAGTTCTTC.

The chain links TRBV5-6 to TRBJ1-1; D perhaps matches TRBD1 (5 bases). V gave up 5 bases and J gave up 3 bases, with 14 bases separating them. CDR3 size: 14 residues. The germline V gene encodes CDR1 SGHDT and CDR2 YYEEEE. CDR3 sequence reads: CASSYRRTHTEAFF. CDR3 nucleotides: TGTGCCAGCAGTTACAGGCGAACCCACACTGAAGCTTTCTTT.